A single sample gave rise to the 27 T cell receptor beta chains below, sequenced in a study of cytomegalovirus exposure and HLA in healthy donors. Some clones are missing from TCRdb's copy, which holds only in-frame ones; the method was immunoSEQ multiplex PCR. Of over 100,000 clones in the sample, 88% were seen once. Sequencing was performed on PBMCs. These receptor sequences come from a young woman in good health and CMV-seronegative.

The CDR3 DNA is TGTGCCTGGAGTATCGGGATCTCTGGAAACACCATATATTTT. Translation: CAWSIGISGNTIYF. The chain employs TRBV30 and TRBJ1-3; D unresolved. Germline CDR1 GTSNPN, CDR2 SVGIG (reference sequence). The length of the CDR3 is 14 residues. Trimming pared 2 bases from V and 0 bases from J, leaving 8 bases between.

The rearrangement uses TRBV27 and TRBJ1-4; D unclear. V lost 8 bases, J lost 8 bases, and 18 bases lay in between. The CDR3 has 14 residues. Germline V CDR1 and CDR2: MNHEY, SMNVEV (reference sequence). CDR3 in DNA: TGTGCCAGCGGCCCCCACCCGGGTTGGGAAAAACTGTTTTTT. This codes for CASGPHPGWEKLFF. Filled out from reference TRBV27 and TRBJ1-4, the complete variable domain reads EAQVTQNPRYLITVTGKKLTVTCSQNMNHEYMSWYRQDPGLGLRQIYYSMNVEVTDKGDVPEGYKVSRKEKRNFPLILESPSPNQTSLYFCASGPHPGWEKLFFGSGTQLSVL.

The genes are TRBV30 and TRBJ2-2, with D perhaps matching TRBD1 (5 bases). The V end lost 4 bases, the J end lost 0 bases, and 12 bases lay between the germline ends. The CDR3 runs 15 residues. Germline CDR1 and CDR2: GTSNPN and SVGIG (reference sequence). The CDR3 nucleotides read TGTGCCTGGATGTTTACAGGTACGAACACCGGGGAGCTGTTTTTT. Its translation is CAWMFTGTNTGELFF.

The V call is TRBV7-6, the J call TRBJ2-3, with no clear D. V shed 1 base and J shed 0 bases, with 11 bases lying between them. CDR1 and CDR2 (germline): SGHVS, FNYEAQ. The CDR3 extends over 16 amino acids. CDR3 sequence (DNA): TGTGCCAGCAGCTTAGGTTACATGCCAAGCACAGATACGCAGTATTTT. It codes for CASSLGYMPSTDTQYF.

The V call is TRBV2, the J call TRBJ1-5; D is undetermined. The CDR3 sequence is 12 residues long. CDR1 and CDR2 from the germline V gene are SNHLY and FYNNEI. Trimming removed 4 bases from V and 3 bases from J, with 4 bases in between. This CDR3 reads CASSGLNQPQHF. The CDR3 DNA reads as TGTGCCAGCAGTGGGCTCAATCAGCCCCAGCATTTT. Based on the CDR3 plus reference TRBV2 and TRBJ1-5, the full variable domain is EPEVTQTPSHQVTQMGQEVILRCVPISNHLYFYWYRQILGQKVEFLVSFYNNEISEKSEIFDDQFSVERPDGSNFTLKIRSTKLEDSAMYFCASSGLNQPQHFGDGTRLSIL.

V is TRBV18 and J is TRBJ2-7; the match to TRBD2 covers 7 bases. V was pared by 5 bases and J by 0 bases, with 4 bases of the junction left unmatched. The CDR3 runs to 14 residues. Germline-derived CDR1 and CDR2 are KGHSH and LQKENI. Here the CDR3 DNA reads TGTGCCAGCTCAAAGGCTAGCGGCTCCTACGAGCAGTACTTC. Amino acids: CASSKASGSYEQYF.

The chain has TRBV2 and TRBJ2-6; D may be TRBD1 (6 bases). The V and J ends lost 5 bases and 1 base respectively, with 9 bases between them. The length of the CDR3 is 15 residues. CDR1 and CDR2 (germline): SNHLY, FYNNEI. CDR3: CASSLGQSGANVLTF. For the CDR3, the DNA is TGTGCCAGCAGTTTAGGACAGTCTGGGGCCAACGTCCTGACTTTC.

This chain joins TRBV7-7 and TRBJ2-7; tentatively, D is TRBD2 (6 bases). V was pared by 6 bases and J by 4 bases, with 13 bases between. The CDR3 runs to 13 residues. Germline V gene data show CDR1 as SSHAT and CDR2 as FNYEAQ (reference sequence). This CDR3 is CASSLDRGYEQYF. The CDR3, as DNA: TGTGCCAGCAGTCTAGATCGGGGGTACGAGCAGTACTTC. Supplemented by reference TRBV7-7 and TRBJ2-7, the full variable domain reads GAGVSQSPRYKVTKRGQDVTLRCDPISSHATLYWYQQALGQGPEFLTYFNYEAQPDKSGLPSDRFSAERPEGSISTLTIQRTEQRDSAMYRCASSLDRGYEQYFGPGTRLTVT.

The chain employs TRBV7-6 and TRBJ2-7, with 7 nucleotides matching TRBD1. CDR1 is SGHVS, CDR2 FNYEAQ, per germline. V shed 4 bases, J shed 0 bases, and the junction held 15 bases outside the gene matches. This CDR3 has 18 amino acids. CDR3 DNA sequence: TGTGCCAGCAGCTCTCGCCCCACCCGGGACAGCTTCTCCTACGAGCAGTACTTC. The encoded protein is CASSSRPTRDSFSYEQYF.

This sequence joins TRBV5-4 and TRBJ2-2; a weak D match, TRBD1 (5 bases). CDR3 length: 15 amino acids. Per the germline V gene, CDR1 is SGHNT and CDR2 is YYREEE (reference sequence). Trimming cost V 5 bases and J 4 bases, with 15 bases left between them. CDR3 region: CASSPQGRVTGELFF. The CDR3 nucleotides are TGTGCCAGCAGTCCGCAGGGAAGAGTCACCGGGGAGCTGTTTTTT.

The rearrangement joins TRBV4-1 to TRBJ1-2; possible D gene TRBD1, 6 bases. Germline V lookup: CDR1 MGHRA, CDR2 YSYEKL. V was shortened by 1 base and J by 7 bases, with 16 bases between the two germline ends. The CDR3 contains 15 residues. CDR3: CASSQVQGGPGGYTF. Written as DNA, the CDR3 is TGCGCCAGCAGCCAAGTACAGGGCGGCCCGGGTGGCTACACCTTC.

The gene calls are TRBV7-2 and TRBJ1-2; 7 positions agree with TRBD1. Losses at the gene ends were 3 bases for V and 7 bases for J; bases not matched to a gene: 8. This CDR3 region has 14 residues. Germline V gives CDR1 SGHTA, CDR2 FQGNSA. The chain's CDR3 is CASSFFRTGTGYTF. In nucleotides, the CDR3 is TGTGCCAGCAGCTTTTTTAGGACAGGTACTGGCTACACCTTC.

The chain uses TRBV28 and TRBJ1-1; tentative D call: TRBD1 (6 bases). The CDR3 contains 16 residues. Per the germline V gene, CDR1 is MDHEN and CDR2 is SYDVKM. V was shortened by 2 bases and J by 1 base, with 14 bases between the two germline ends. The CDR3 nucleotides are TGTGCCAGCAGTTTAAGGTTGGGGGCAGGGAACACTGAAGCTTTCTTT. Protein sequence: CASSLRLGAGNTEAFF.

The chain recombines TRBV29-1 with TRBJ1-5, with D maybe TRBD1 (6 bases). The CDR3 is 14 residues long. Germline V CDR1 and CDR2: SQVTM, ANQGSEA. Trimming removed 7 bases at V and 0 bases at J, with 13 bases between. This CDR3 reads CSATGGNSNQPQHF. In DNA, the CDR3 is TGCAGCGCGACAGGCGGTAATAGCAATCAGCCCCAGCATTTT.

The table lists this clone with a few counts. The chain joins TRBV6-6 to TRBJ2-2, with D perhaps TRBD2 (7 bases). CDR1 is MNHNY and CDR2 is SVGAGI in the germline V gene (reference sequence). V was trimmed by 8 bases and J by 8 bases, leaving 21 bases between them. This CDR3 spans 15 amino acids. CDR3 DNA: TGTGCCAGCGGGGACGGGGGGCTCCGGGGAGGGGAGCTGTTTTTT. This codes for CASGDGGLRGGELFF.

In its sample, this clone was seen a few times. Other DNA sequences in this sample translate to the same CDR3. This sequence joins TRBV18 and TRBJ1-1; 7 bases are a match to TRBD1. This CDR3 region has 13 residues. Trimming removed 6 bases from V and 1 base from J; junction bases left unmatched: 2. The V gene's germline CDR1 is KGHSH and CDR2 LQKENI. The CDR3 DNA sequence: TGTGCCAGCTCCGGACAGGCGAACACTGAAGCTTTCTTT. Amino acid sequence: CASSGQANTEAFF.

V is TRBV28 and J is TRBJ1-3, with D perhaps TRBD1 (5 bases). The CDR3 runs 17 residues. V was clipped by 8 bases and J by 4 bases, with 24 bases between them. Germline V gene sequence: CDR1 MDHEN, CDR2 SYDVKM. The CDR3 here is CASSSQTELYTGNTIYF. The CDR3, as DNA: TGTGCCAGCTCCTCCCAGACAGAGCTATACACCGGAAACACCATATATTTT.

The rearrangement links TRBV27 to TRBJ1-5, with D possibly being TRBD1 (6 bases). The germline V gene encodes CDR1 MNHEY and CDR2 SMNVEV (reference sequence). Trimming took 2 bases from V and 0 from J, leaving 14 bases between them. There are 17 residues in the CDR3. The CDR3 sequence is CASSLRGGADSNQPQHF. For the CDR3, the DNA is TGTGCCAGCAGTTTACGTGGGGGGGCAGATAGCAATCAGCCCCAGCATTTT.

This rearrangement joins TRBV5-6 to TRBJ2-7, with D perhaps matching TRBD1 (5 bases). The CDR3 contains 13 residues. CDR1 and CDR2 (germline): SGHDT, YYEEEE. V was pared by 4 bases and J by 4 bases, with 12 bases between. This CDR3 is CASSGKNRYEQYF. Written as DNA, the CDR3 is TGTGCCAGCAGCGGAAAGAACAGGTACGAGCAGTACTTC.

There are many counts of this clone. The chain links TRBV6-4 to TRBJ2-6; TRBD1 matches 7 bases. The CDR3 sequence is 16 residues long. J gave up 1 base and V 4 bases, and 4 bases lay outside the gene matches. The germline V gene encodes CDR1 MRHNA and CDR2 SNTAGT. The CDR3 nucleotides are TGTGCCAGCAGTGCCGCACAGGGGTCTGGGGCCAACGTCCTGACTTTC. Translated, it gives CASSAAQGSGANVLTF.

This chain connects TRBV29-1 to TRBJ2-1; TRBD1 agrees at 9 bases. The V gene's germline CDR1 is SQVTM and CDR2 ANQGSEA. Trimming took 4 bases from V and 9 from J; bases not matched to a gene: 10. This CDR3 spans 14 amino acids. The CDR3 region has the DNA TGCAGCGTTGGGGGGGGACAGGGTTGGGGTGAGCAGTTCTTC. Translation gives CSVGGGQGWGEQFF.

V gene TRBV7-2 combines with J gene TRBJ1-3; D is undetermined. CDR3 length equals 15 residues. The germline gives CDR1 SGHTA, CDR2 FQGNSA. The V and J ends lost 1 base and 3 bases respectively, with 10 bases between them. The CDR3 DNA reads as TGTGCCAGCAGCTTAGTCGTCCGGGGTGGAAACACCATATATTTT. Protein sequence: CASSLVVRGGNTIYF.

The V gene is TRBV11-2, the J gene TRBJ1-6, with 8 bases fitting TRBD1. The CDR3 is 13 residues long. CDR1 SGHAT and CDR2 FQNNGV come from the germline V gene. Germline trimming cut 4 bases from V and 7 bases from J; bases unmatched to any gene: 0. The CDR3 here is CASSWTGNSPLHF. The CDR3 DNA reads TGTGCCAGCAGCTGGACAGGGAATTCACCCCTCCACTTT.

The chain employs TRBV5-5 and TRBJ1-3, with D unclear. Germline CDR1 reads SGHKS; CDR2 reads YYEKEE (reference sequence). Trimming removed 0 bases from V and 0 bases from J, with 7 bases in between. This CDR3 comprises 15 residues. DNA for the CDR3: TGTGCCAGCAGCTTGGCTGGGAGCTCTGGAAACACCATATATTTT. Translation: CASSLAGSSGNTIYF.

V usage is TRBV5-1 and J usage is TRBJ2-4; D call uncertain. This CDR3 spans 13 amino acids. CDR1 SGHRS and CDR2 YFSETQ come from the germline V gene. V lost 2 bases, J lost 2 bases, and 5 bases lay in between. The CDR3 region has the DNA TGCGCCAGCAGCTTTGAGTCCAAAAACATTCAGTACTTC. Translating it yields CASSFESKNIQYF.

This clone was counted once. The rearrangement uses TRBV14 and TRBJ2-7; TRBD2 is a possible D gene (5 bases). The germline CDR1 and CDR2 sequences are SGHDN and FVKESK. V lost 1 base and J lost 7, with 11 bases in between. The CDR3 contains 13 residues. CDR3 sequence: CASSQGEGWEQYF. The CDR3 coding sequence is TGTGCCAGCAGCCAAGGCGAGGGATGGGAGCAGTACTTC.

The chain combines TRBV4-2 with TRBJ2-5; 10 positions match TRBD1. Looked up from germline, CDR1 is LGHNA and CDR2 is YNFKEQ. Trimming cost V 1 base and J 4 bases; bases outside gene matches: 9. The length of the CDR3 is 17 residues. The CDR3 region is CASSQVPGTGERETQYF. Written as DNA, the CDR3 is TGTGCCAGCAGCCAAGTACCCGGGACAGGGGAGCGAGAGACCCAGTACTTC.